This T cell receptor (beta chain) was found in a study of blood T cell repertoires in COVID-19. Study summary: There were acute and convalescent COVID-19 samples, and they came from the United States, Italy and Spain. PBMCs, B-cell-depleted T cells, or T cells were the source of the cDNA or gDNA that made up the material.

Per germline, CDR1 WSHSY and CDR2 SAAADI. V was clipped by 7 bases and J by 3 bases, with 10 bases between them. The CDR3 consists of 13 residues. Produced via immunoSEQ multiplex PCR; TCRdb's table is partial and in-frame only. The sample shows 31,000 or so clones, roughly 85% of them seen only once. This chain uses TRBV10-2 with TRBJ1-5; no clear D gene. The receptor was isolated from a human donor in a cohort sampled during active COVID-19. Sequencing was carried out using peripheral blood. The DNA of the CDR3 is TGCGCCAGCATGGGCAGCTTCAATCAGCCCCAGCATTTT. Encoded protein: CASMGSFNQPQHF.